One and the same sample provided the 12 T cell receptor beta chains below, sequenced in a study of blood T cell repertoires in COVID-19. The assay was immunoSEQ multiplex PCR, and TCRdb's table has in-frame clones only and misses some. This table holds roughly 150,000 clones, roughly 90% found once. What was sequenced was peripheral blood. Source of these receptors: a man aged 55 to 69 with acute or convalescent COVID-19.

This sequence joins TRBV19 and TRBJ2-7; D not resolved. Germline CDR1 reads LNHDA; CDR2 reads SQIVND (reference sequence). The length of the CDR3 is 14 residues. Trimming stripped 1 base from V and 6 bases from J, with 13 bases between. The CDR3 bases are TGTGCCAGTAGTATAGCGAACTCGGTCGCCGAGCAGTACTTC. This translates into CASSIANSVAEQYF.

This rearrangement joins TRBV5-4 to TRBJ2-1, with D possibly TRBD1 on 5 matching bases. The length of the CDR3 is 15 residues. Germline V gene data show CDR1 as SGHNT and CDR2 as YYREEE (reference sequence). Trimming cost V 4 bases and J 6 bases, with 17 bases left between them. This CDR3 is CASSLAQGGLNEQFF. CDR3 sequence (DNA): TGTGCCAGCAGCCTGGCGCAGGGCGGCCTCAATGAGCAGTTCTTC.

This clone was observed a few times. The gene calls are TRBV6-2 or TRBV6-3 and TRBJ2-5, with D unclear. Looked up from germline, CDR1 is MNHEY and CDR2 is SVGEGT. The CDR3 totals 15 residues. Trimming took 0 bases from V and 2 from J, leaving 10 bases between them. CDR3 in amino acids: CASSYSSAPQETQYF. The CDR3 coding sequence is TGTGCCAGCAGTTACTCGAGCGCTCCTCAAGAGACCCAGTACTTC.

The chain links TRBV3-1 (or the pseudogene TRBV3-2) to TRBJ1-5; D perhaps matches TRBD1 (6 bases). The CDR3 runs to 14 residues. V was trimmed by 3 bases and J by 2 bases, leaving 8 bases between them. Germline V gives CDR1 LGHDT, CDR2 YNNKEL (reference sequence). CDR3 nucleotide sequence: TGTGCCAGCAGCCAGGGGGCTGGCAATCAGCCCCAGCATTTT. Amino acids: CASSQGAGNQPQHF.

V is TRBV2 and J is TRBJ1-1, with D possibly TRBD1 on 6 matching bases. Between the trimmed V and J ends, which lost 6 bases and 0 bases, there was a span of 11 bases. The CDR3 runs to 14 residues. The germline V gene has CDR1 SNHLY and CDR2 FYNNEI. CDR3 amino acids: CASSRRDMNTEAFF. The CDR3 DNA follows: TGTGCCAGCAGCCGCAGGGACATGAACACTGAAGCTTTCTTT.

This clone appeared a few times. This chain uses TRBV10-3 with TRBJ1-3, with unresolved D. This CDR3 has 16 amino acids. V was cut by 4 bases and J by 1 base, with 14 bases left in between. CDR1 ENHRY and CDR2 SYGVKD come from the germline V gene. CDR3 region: CAISGFTGRSGNTIYF. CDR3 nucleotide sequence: TGTGCCATCAGTGGATTCACTGGGAGGTCTGGAAACACCATATATTTT.

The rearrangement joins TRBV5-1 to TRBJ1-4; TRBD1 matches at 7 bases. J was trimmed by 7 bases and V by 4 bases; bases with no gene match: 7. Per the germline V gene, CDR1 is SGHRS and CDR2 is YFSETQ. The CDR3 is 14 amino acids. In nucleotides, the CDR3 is TGCGCCAGCAGCCTTCAGGGGGAAAGTGAAAAACTGTTTTTT. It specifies CASSLQGESEKLFF.

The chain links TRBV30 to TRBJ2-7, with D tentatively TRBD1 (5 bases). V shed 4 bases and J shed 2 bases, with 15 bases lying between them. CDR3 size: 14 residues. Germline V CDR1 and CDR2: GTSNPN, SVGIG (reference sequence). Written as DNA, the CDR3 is TGTGCCTGGAATCCCCCGACAGCACCCTACGAGCAGTACTTC. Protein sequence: CAWNPPTAPYEQYF.

This CDR3 is CASSESRVYGNTIYF. The CDR3 bases are TGTGCCAGCAGTGAATCTCGGGTTTACGGAAACACCATATATTTT. The rearrangement joins TRBV25-1 to TRBJ1-3; D gene uncertain. The CDR3 is made up of 15 amino acids. The germline V gene encodes CDR1 MGHDK and CDR2 SYGVNS. V gave up 1 base and J gave up 4 bases, with 11 bases separating them.

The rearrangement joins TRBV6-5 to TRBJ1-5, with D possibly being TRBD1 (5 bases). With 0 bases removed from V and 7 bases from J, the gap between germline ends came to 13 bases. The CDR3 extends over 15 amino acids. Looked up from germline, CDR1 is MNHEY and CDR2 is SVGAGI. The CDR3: CASSYSRQGNQPQHF. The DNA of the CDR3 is TGTGCCAGCAGTTACTCTCGCCAGGGAAACCAGCCCCAGCATTTT.

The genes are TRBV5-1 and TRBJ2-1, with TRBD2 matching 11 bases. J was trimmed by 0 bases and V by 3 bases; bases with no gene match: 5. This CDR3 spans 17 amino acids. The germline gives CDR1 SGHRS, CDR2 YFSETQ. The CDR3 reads CASSWSSGRASYNEQFF. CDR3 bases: TGCGCCAGCAGCTGGAGTAGCGGGAGGGCCTCCTACAATGAGCAGTTCTTC.

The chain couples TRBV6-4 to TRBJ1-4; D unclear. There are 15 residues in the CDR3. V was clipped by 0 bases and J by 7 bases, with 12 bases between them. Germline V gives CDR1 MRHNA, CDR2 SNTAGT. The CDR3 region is CASSDSSRGSEKLFF. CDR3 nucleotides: TGTGCCAGCAGTGACTCGAGTCGAGGAAGTGAAAAACTGTTTTTT.